The 25 T cell receptor beta chains below all came from one sample that was sequenced in a study of OX40 agonist ivuxolimab in advanced cancers. Some clones are missing from TCRdb's copy, which holds only in-frame ones; the method was immunoSEQ multiplex PCR. The sample contains tens of thousands of clones, over 75% of which appear only once. Material: CD4+ or CD8+ T cells sorted from blood, obtained in a trial of the OX40 agonist ivuxolimab. Receptor source: an adult with an advanced solid tumor such as melanoma, head and neck, liver or kidney cancer.

This clone showed up just once. The V gene is TRBV11-2, the J gene TRBJ2-7; weak D call: TRBD2 (6 bases). The V gene's germline CDR1 is SGHAT and CDR2 FQNNGV. CDR3 size: 14 residues. V was pared by 1 base and J by 3 bases, with 10 bases between. The CDR3 DNA follows: TGTGCCAGCAGCTTAGGTCGCGGGGTCTACGAGCAGTACTTC. The encoded protein is CASSLGRGVYEQYF.

The CDR3 DNA is TGTGCCTGGGAGATAGGCGGGGATAATTCACCCCTCCACTTT. Its translation is CAWEIGGDNSPLHF. The chain has TRBV30 and TRBJ1-6; D uncertain. There are 14 residues in the CDR3. V was pared by 5 bases and J by 5 bases, with 13 bases between. CDR1 is GTSNPN and CDR2 is SVGIG in the germline V gene (reference sequence).

The chain combines TRBV5-4 with TRBJ2-1; maybe TRBD2 (6 bases). The germline V gene has CDR1 SGHNT and CDR2 YYREEE (reference sequence). V shed 2 bases and J shed 8 bases, with 14 bases lying between them. This CDR3 has 14 residues. Here the CDR3 DNA reads TGTGCCAGCAGCTTCTCGAAAGGAGGGTATGAGCAGTTCTTC. This sequence encodes CASSFSKGGYEQFF.

The CDR3 nucleotides read TGCAGCGTTGATAAAAATTCCCCGGATGGCTACACCTTC. Translated, it gives CSVDKNSPDGYTF. This sequence joins TRBV29-1 and TRBJ1-2; no clear D. Trimming shortened V by 3 bases and J by 6 bases, and 14 bases separated the two germline ends. This CDR3 is 13 amino acids long. The germline V gene encodes CDR1 SQVTM and CDR2 ANQGSEA.

The chain is built from TRBV30 and TRBJ2-1, with D possibly matching TRBD1 (5 bases). Germline V gene data show CDR1 as GTSNPN and CDR2 as SVGIG (reference sequence). Trimming took off 6 bases at V and 8 bases at J, with 14 bases between the two ends. This CDR3 region has 12 residues. CDR3 amino acids: CACLPQVDEQFF. The CDR3 DNA is TGTGCCTGCCTCCCACAGGTGGATGAGCAGTTCTTC.

The gene calls are TRBV6-5 and TRBJ1-5; unclear D gene. The CDR3 sequence is 13 residues long. The V gene lost 6 bases and the J gene lost 3 bases, with 9 bases spanning the gap. Germline V lookup: CDR1 MNHEY, CDR2 SVGAGI. The CDR3 DNA reads TGTGCCAGCAGGAATCGTGACAATCAGCCCCAGCATTTT. Translated: CASRNRDNQPQHF.

The rearrangement uses TRBV5-1 and TRBJ1-1, with unresolved D. V gave up 0 bases and J gave up 6 bases, with 9 bases separating them. This CDR3 is built from 13 residues. Germline loops: CDR1 SGHRS, CDR2 YFSETQ. The CDR3: CASSLGGYAEAFF. The DNA for the CDR3 is TGCGCCAGCAGCTTGGGGGGATACGCTGAAGCTTTCTTT.

CDR3 in amino acids: CASSSENIQYF. The CDR3 nucleotides are TGTGCCAGCAGCTCAGAAAACATTCAGTACTTC. This chain connects TRBV7-9 to TRBJ2-4; D not certain. The V end lost 4 bases, the J end lost 5 bases, and 3 bases lay between the germline ends. The CDR3 runs to 11 residues. The germline gives CDR1 SEHNR, CDR2 FQNEAQ (reference sequence).

The table lists this clone with a count of one. The gene calls are TRBV7-8 and TRBJ2-7; D possibly uses TRBD1 or TRBD2 (7 bases each). V dropped 5 bases and J dropped 3 bases, with 20 bases sitting between them. The germline gives CDR1 SGHVS, CDR2 FQNEAQ. The CDR3 sequence is 16 residues long. CDR3: CASSRKGASGYYEQYF. DNA of the CDR3: TGTGCCAGCAGCCGGAAGGGGGCTAGCGGCTACTACGAGCAGTACTTC.

This sequence joins TRBV5-6 and TRBJ2-7, with D perhaps TRBD1 (5 bases). The CDR3 runs 14 residues. The germline V and J ends were trimmed by 0 bases and 0 bases, with 7 bases remaining between them. Germline CDR1 is SGHDT and CDR2 is YYEEEE. CDR3 protein: CASSLGDSSYEQYF. The CDR3 nucleotides are TGTGCCAGCAGCTTGGGCGACAGCTCCTACGAGCAGTACTTC.

V and J are TRBV21-1 and TRBJ2-7. TRBV21-1 is deemed a pseudogene. The CDR3 runs 18 residues. As DNA, the CDR3 is TGTGCCAGCAGCCCCAGTAGGATCCGCACAAGTGGGTTTTACGAGCAGTACTTC. Translating gives CASSPSRIRTSGFYEQYF.

The DNA of the CDR3 is TGTGCCAGCAGCTTACCGATTGCCAGGGGAGGCACTGAAGCTTTCTTT. Protein: CASSLPIARGGTEAFF. This chain links TRBV7-9 with TRBJ1-1; D is possibly TRBD1 (6 bases). This CDR3 is 16 amino acids long. The germline gives CDR1 SEHNR, CDR2 FQNEAQ (reference sequence). Between the trimmed V and J ends, which lost 2 bases and 4 bases, there was a span of 17 bases. Together with reference TRBV7-9 and TRBJ1-1, the CDR3 gives the full variable domain: DTGVSQNPRHKITKRGQNVTFRCDPISEHNRLYWYRQTLGQGPEFLTYFQNEAQLEKSRLLSDRFSAERPKGSFSTLEIQRTEQGDSAMYLCASSLPIARGGTEAFFGQGTRLTVV.

The gene calls are TRBV27 and TRBJ1-2; 9 bases align to TRBD1. From germline, CDR1 is MNHEY and CDR2 SMNVEV (reference sequence). Germline trimming cut 10 bases from V and 6 bases from J; bases unmatched to any gene: 9. The length of the CDR3 is 13 residues. CDR3 protein: CATRDRAVDGYTF. Here the CDR3 DNA reads TGTGCCACCAGGGACAGGGCTGTCGATGGCTACACCTTC.

This clone occurred once. The chain recombines TRBV7-8 with TRBJ2-1, with TRBD2 matching over 8 bases. CDR1 is SGHVS and CDR2 is FQNEAQ in the germline V gene. V trimming: 1 base; J trimming: 7 bases; junction bases outside the gene matches: 12. The CDR3 extends over 17 amino acids. CDR3 coding DNA: TGTGCCAGCAGCTTAGGGGGTCCCGGTAGCGGGAAGAATGAGCAGTTCTTC. This codes for CASSLGGPGSGKNEQFF.

The V call is TRBV2, the J call TRBJ2-2; the match to TRBD1 covers 7 bases. Germline CDR1 reads SNHLY; CDR2 reads FYNNEI. CDR3 length: 13 residues. V trimming: 11 bases; J trimming: 1 base; junction bases outside the gene matches: 4. CDR3 DNA: TGTGCCGGAAGACAGGGGAACACCGGGGAGCTGTTTTTT. Encoded protein: CAGRQGNTGELFF.

This clone was counted once. J is TRBJ2-2 and V is TRBV15, with D possibly matching TRBD2 (6 bases). Germline values: CDR1 LNHNV, CDR2 YYDKDF (reference sequence). This CDR3 is built from 13 residues. Deletions cut 8 bases from V and 6 bases from J, with 13 bases between. CDR3 bases: TGTGCCACCGGAGGGTCGAAGGCCGGGGAGCTGTTTTTT. Its protein product is CATGGSKAGELFF.

The V call is TRBV9, the J call TRBJ1-5, with D unresolved. The CDR3 spans 15 residues. Germline CDR1 reads SGDLS; CDR2 reads YYNGEE. Trimming stripped 0 bases from V and 4 bases from J, with 11 bases between. The CDR3 region is CASSVGGIINQPQHF. As DNA, the CDR3 is TGTGCCAGCAGCGTAGGAGGAATTATAAATCAGCCCCAGCATTTT.

The chain has TRBV27 and TRBJ1-5, with D possibly matching TRBD1 (6 bases). Trimming pared 8 bases from V and 6 bases from J, leaving 26 bases between. The CDR3 has 17 amino acids. From germline, CDR1 is MNHEY and CDR2 SMNVEV (reference sequence). The CDR3: CASSIRGLVGGRQPQHF. The CDR3 region has the DNA TGTGCCAGCTCGATTCGGGGCCTCGTTGGGGGCCGTCAGCCCCAGCATTTT.

This clone was counted only a few times. The chain carries TRBV27 and TRBJ1-6, with TRBD1 matching 10 bases. Germline V gives CDR1 MNHEY, CDR2 SMNVEV (reference sequence). The junction had 5 bases not matched to a gene; V was cut back by 3 bases and J by 6 bases. This CDR3 comprises 16 residues. The CDR3, as DNA: TGTGCCAGCAGTTTCTCCGGGACAGGGGTTAATTCACCCCTCCACTTT. This sequence encodes CASSFSGTGVNSPLHF.

V gene TRBV7-9 combines with J gene TRBJ2-3; 9 bases map to TRBD2. This CDR3 contains 18 residues. Trimming at V came to 5 bases and at J to 6 bases, leaving 18 bases not matched to a gene. From germline, CDR1 is SEHNR and CDR2 FQNEAQ (reference sequence). This CDR3 is CASSPHPSSGAPRDTQYF. The CDR3 nucleotides are TGTGCCAGCAGCCCCCATCCCTCTAGCGGGGCCCCGCGGGATACGCAGTATTTT.

The rearrangement joins TRBV5-6 to TRBJ2-7; D gene ambiguous. V lost 0 bases and J lost 2, with 9 bases in between. This CDR3 is 14 amino acids long. Germline CDR1 is SGHDT and CDR2 is YYEEEE. DNA of the CDR3: TGTGCCAGCAGCTTGGTCACAGCGACCTACGAGCAGTACTTC. As protein: CASSLVTATYEQYF.

The rearrangement uses TRBV27 and TRBJ2-7, with D perhaps TRBD1 (7 bases). Germline CDR1 reads MNHEY; CDR2 reads SMNVEV (reference sequence). Between the trimmed V and J ends, which lost 4 bases and 5 bases, there was a span of 12 bases. The CDR3 contains 13 residues. CDR3 loop: CASSYRGGNEQYF. The CDR3 DNA is TGTGCCAGCAGTTACAGGGGCGGGAACGAGCAGTACTTC.

V gene TRBV2 combines with J gene TRBJ1-5; D remains ambiguous. Trimming left V 2 bases short and J 6 bases short, with 11 bases between. This CDR3 is 14 amino acids long. Looked up from germline, CDR1 is SNHLY and CDR2 is FYNNEI. The CDR3 loop is CASSERGSSQPQHF. Written as DNA, the CDR3 is TGTGCCAGCAGTGAACGGGGTTCTAGTCAGCCCCAGCATTTT.

The CDR3 DNA follows: TGTGCCAGCAGTTTTTATGCGGGAGAAGGGGCCTCTGGGGCCAACGTCCTGACTTTC. This codes for CASSFYAGEGASGANVLTF. The chain is built from TRBV28 and TRBJ2-6; TRBD2 matches 7 bases. This CDR3 comprises 19 residues. V trimming: 3 bases; J trimming: 0 bases; junction bases outside the gene matches: 11. CDR1 and CDR2 (germline): MDHEN, SYDVKM. The whole variable domain, filled in from reference TRBV28 and TRBJ2-6, reads DVKVTQSSRYLVKRTGEKVFLECVQDMDHENMFWYRQDPGLGLRLIYFSYDVKMKEKGDIPEGYSVSREKKERFSLILESASTNQTSMYLCASSFYAGEGASGANVLTFGAGSRLTVL.

There are a few counts of this clone. J is TRBJ1-1 and V is TRBV6-1; a possible D gene is TRBD1 (5 bases). CDR1 MNHNS and CDR2 SASEGT come from the germline V gene. The CDR3 extends over 13 amino acids. V lost 3 bases to trimming and J lost 4 bases, with 9 bases between them. CDR3 in DNA: TGTGCCAGCAGTGATGGGGGTTTCACTGAAGCTTTCTTT. It translates to CASSDGGFTEAFF.